This is a list of T cell receptor beta chains from one sample in a study of early T cells in non-severe SARS-CoV-2 infection. One entry per CDR3 protein, called by TCRdb with MiXCR from the 5' RACE reads. Seen here are some 96,000 distinct CDR3 sequences, 8% to 13% observed once, and the top ten hold 4.7%. The sequenced sample was whole blood, obtained at baseline. The source is an adult who was a healthcare worker with PCR-confirmed SARS-CoV-2 infection or an uninfected control (not recorded which). The CDR3 runs from the conserved cysteine through the conserved F or W. D genes are given only for firm matches. Clone size is given for some rows only: seen once, a few or many times, or a class if the clone is expanded.

CASSLVATGSTDTQYF | TGTGCCAGCAGCTTAGTCGCGACAGGGAGCACAGATACGCAGTATTTT | TRBJ2-3 | many | TRBD1 | TRBV11-2
CASSLRTDLNTEAFF | TGTGCCAGCAGCTTACGGACAGACTTGAACACTGAAGCTTTCTTT | TRBJ1-1 | few | NA | TRBV7-9
CASSYSTSNEQYF | TGTGCCAGCAGTTACTCTACTAGCAACGAGCAGTACTTC | TRBJ2-7 | few | NA | TRBV6-2/TRBV6-3
CASTLQGVNEQFF | TGTGCCAGCACCCTACAGGGGGTGAATGAGCAGTTCTTC | TRBJ2-1 | many | TRBD1 | TRBV7-8
CASSMTGIVSGTEAFF | TGTGCCAGCAGCATGACAGGGATTGTCTCGGGCACTGAAGCTTTCTTT | TRBJ1-1 | NA | TRBD1 | TRBV5-8
CRVQGNYGYTF | TGCAGAGTACAGGGGAACTATGGCTACACCTTC | TRBJ1-2 | many | TRBD1 | TRBV20-1
CSAPLVSVYEQYF | TGCAGTGCTCCCCTCGTGTCCGTTTACGAGCAGTACTTC | TRBJ2-7 | NA | NA | TRBV20-1
CASSPLAEYNSPLHF | TGTGCCAGCAGCCCCCTGGCAGAGTATAATTCACCCCTCCACTTT | TRBJ1-6 | NA | NA | TRBV7-9
CASSRTGTNYNEQFF | TGCGCCAGCAGCCGCACCGGGACTAACTACAATGAGCAGTTCTTC | TRBJ2-1 | NA | TRBD2 | TRBV4-3
CASSRLAGGGDTQYF | TGTGCCAGCAGCCGCCTAGCGGGAGGAGGGGATACGCAGTATTTT | TRBJ2-3 | few | TRBD2 | TRBV7-2
CASSPSQGAHTEAFF | TGTGCCAGCAGTCCTTCGCAGGGGGCACACACTGAAGCTTTCTTT | TRBJ1-1 | NA | TRBD1 | TRBV6-6
CASSLGQLAREIDEQFF | TGTGCCAGCAGCTTGGGGCAACTAGCGAGGGAGATCGATGAGCAGTTCTTC | TRBJ2-1 | few | TRBD2 | TRBV5-4
CASSPGTSGIRRNEQFF | TGTGCCAGCAGCCCTGGGACTAGCGGGATCCGTCGCAATGAGCAGTTCTTC | TRBJ2-1 | few | TRBD2 | TRBV7-9
CASGLPHEQYF | TGTGCTAGTGGTTTGCCCCACGAGCAGTACTTC | TRBJ2-7 | NA | NA | TRBV12-5
CALLGDVGNTEAFF | TGTGCCTTATTAGGGGATGTGGGGAACACTGAAGCTTTCTTT | TRBJ1-1 | NA | NA | TRBV30
CASSESWLSGANVLTF | TGTGCCAGCAGTGAATCCTGGCTCTCTGGGGCCAACGTCCTGACTTTC | TRBJ2-6 | NA | NA | TRBV6-1
CASSLEFGGQGNEQFF | TGTGCCAGCAGCTTGGAGTTTGGAGGACAGGGCAATGAGCAGTTCTTC | TRBJ2-1 | NA | TRBD1 | TRBV5-5
CATSDFSEQGTEKDTEAFF | TGTGCCACCAGTGATTTCTCCGAACAGGGGACGGAGAAGGACACTGAAGCTTTCTTT | TRBJ1-1 | NA | TRBD1 | TRBV24-1
CATSDVARPNTGELFF | TGTGCCACCAGTGACGTAGCGCGACCGAACACCGGGGAGCTGTTTTTT | TRBJ2-2 | NA | NA | TRBV24-1
CASSANTDTQYF | TGCGCCAGCAGTGCCAATACAGATACGCAGTATTTT | TRBJ2-3 | once | NA | TRBV10-2
CASSYDRGETYEQYF | TGTGCCAGCAGCTACGACAGGGGGGAAACCTACGAGCAGTACTTC | TRBJ2-7 | many | TRBD1 | TRBV6-1
CASSPGTFASPLHF | TGTGCCAGCAGCCCTGGGACGTTTGCTTCACCCCTCCACTTT | TRBJ1-6 | many | NA | TRBV4-2
CSASTHLPGSYNEQFF | TGCAGTGCTAGTACCCACTTACCTGGGAGCTACAATGAGCAGTTCTTC | TRBJ2-1 | NA | NA | TRBV20-1
CASQDTGELFF | TGTGCCAGCCAGGACACCGGGGAGCTGTTTTTT | TRBJ2-2 | NA | NA | TRBV12-3/TRBV12-4
CASSDVTGGADTQYF | TGTGCCAGCAGCGACGTTACTGGGGGCGCAGATACGCAGTATTTT | TRBJ2-3 | NA | NA | TRBV11-2
CASSLIFGPNNEQFF | TGTGCCAGCAGCTTAATCTTTGGCCCCAACAATGAGCAGTTCTTC | TRBJ2-1 | few | NA | TRBV7-9
CASSLGLADHYELDF | TGTGCCAGCAGTTTAGGACTAGCGGACCACTACGAGTTGGACTTC | TRBJ2-7 | many | TRBD2 | TRBV12-3/TRBV12-4
CAISESGGVKQFF | TGTGCCATCAGTGAGTCTGGGGGGGTTAAACAGTTCTTC | TRBJ2-1 | NA | TRBD2 | TRBV10-3
CASSNRGADGYTF | TGTGCCAGCAGTAACAGGGGCGCAGATGGCTACACCTTC | TRBJ1-2 | NA | TRBD1 | TRBV6-5
CATSVFQGASDTQYF | TGTGCCACCAGTGTCTTCCAGGGGGCGTCAGATACGCAGTATTTT | TRBJ2-3 | many | TRBD1 | TRBV24-1
CASILVRNRPYGYTF | TGTGCCAGCATTCTAGTCAGGAACAGACCCTATGGCTACACCTTC | TRBJ1-2 | few | NA | TRBV7-9
CSVKQFTGPNGYTF | TGCAGCGTAAAGCAATTCACGGGGCCGAATGGCTACACCTTC | TRBJ1-2 | NA | NA | TRBV29-1
CASSEANEQYF | TGTGCCAGCAGTGAGGCCAACGAGCAGTACTTC | TRBJ2-7 | NA | NA | TRBV28
CAWSGIREQFF | TGTGCCTGGAGTGGTATCAGGGAGCAGTTCTTC | TRBJ2-1 | NA | NA | TRBV30
CASSLGDRTYEQYF | TGTGCCAGCAGCTTAGGGGACAGGACCTACGAGCAGTACTTC | TRBJ2-7 | NA | TRBD1 | TRBV7-9
CASSPPGWDYYGYTF | TGTGCCAGCAGCCCCCCCGGATGGGACTACTATGGCTACACCTTC | TRBJ1-2 | few | NA | TRBV3-1
CASSLSSNTGELFF | TGTGCCAGTAGTCTTAGCTCCAACACCGGGGAGCTGTTTTTT | TRBJ2-2 | many | NA | TRBV19